Below are 8 T cell receptor beta chains sequenced from a single sample in a study of beta chain features in type 1 diabetes. Study-level results: Type 1 diabetes patients had moderately but significantly shorter TCRB CDR3s in all four CD4+ subsets.

Every bit of the isolated RNA underwent reverse transcription, so sequencing read expressed TCRB transcripts. Sequencing was performed with immunoSEQ multiplex PCR; in TCRdb, only in-frame clones are kept and a portion is missing. The table records roughly 150,000 clones, roughly 10% of them present only once. Their recognized antigens are unknown. Sequencing used central memory CD4+ T cells from blood. All receptors come from a woman aged 25-40 years with type 1 diabetes.

This clone was recorded a few times. The rearrangement joins TRBV19 to TRBJ2-3; no definite D call. V was shortened by 6 bases and J by 3 bases, with 7 bases between the two germline ends. CDR1 LNHDA and CDR2 SQIVND come from the germline V gene (reference sequence). The CDR3 is 12 residues long. CDR3 loop: CASSPDTDTQYF. The CDR3, as DNA: TGTGCCAGTAGCCCAGATACAGATACGCAGTATTTT.

The J gene is TRBJ2-5, the V gene TRBV5-1, with 15 bases fitting TRBD2. Trimming cost V 4 bases and J 10 bases; bases outside gene matches: 5. CDR1 and CDR2 from the germline V gene are SGHRS and YFSETQ. CDR3 size: 14 residues. This CDR3 is CASSPGLAGGLQYF. In DNA, the CDR3 is TGCGCCAGCAGCCCGGGACTAGCGGGAGGCCTCCAGTACTTC.

This clone turned up a few times. The chain joins TRBV6-5 to TRBJ1-5; the D is unclear. The ends were cut back, 0 bases at V and 1 base at J, with 4 bases in the middle. This CDR3 comprises 14 residues. CDR1 is MNHEY, CDR2 SVGAGI, per germline. CDR3 coding DNA: TGTGCCAGCAGTTACTCGCGGAGCAATCAGCCCCAGCATTTT. Encoded protein: CASSYSRSNQPQHF.

The V call is TRBV27, the J call TRBJ1-2, with D maybe TRBD1 (5 bases). Germline V lookup: CDR1 MNHEY, CDR2 SMNVEV (reference sequence). V was clipped by 6 bases and J by 0 bases, with 8 bases between them. CDR3 size: 13 residues. CDR3 in amino acids: CASSKTANYGYTF. CDR3 nucleotides: TGTGCCAGCAGCAAGACAGCTAACTATGGCTACACCTTC.

The chain combines TRBV11-2 with TRBJ2-1, with D uncertain. CDR3 length: 14 residues. CDR1 is SGHAT, CDR2 FQNNGV, per germline. The germline V and J ends were trimmed by 1 base and 7 bases, with 11 bases remaining between them. As DNA, the CDR3 is TGTGCCAGCAGCTTAGTCAGGTGGGCGAATGAGCAGTTCTTC. Amino acids: CASSLVRWANEQFF.

The gene calls are TRBV10-2 and TRBJ2-1; 13 bases match TRBD2. The CDR3 is 15 amino acids. The germline CDR1 and CDR2 sequences are WSHSY and SAAADI. The junction had 4 bases not matched to a gene; V was cut back by 4 bases and J by 7 bases. The CDR3 bases are TGCGCCAGCAGTGTCGGACTAGCGGGAGCTAATGAGCAGTTCTTC. Its translation is CASSVGLAGANEQFF.

The chain joins TRBV6-6 to TRBJ2-2; 10 nucleotides line up with TRBD2. CDR1 is MNHNY, CDR2 SVGAGI, per germline (reference sequence). The CDR3 totals 15 residues. V was pared by 6 bases and J by 3 bases, with 4 bases of the junction left unmatched. The CDR3 sequence: CASRPSGGDTGELFF. Written as DNA, the CDR3 is TGTGCCAGCAGACCGAGCGGGGGGGACACCGGGGAGCTGTTTTTT.

The V gene is TRBV30, the J gene TRBJ2-3; D is unclear. CDR3 length: 11 residues. Deletions cut 4 bases from V and 0 bases from J, with 2 bases between. Germline V lookup: CDR1 GTSNPN, CDR2 SVGIG (reference sequence). This CDR3 is CAWTSTDTQYF. For the CDR3, the DNA is TGTGCCTGGACGAGCACAGATACGCAGTATTTT.